Listed below are T cell receptor beta chains from one sample, sequenced in a study of shared clonotypes between healthy human individuals. The method was immunoSEQ multiplex PCR; TCRdb's version includes in-frame clones alone and lacks a portion of them. The sample shows some 900,000 clones, more than 75% of them seen only once. The sample was memory CD4+ T cells sorted from blood. Every receptor here comes from a man aged 18 to 35 in good health. CDR3s include the opening cysteine and the closing phenylalanine or tryptophan. D genes are given only for firm matches. Some rows mark clone size as missing; the rest say once, few, many or name a class of expanded clone.

>TRBJ2-6|TRBV30|NA|NA
TGTGCCTGGAGTGTAACCCCCTCTTGGTCTGGGGCCAACGTCCTGACTTTC
CAWSVTPSWSGANVLTF
>TRBJ1-2|TRBV9|NA|NA
TGTGCCAGCAGCGAACCGGGTAACTATGGCTACACCTTC
CASSEPGNYGYTF
>TRBJ1-2|TRBV6-1|NA|NA
TGTGCCAGCAGTGGCGCCAGGGGCTATGGCTACACCTTC
CASSGARGYGYTF
>TRBJ1-1|TRBV7-2|NA|NA
TGTGCCAGCAGCTTAAAAGTGACAGCTGAAGCTTTCTTT
CASSLKVTAEAFF
>TRBJ2-3|TRBV27|TRBD2|NA
TGTGCCAGCAAAAAGGAGGGAGGGCCGTCAGATACGCAGTATTTT
CASKKEGGPSDTQYF
>TRBJ1-4|TRBV5-1|NA|once
TGCGCCAGCAGCTTGTTTGGGGTTGGCGAAAAACTGTTTTTT
CASSLFGVGEKLFF
>TRBJ2-7|TRBV5-6|TRBD2|NA
TGTGCCAGCAGCTTGTGGGGTGGGACTAAAAATATCGGCGAGCAGTACTTC
CASSLWGGTKNIGEQYF
>TRBJ2-3|TRBV10-3|NA|NA
TGTGCCATCAGTGACCGGCAGGGCACAGATACGCAGTATTTT
CAISDRQGTDTQYF
>TRBJ1-2|TRBV28|NA|few
TGTGCCAGCAGCTCCCACAGACAGGCCTTCTATGGCTACACCTTC
CASSSHRQAFYGYTF
>TRBJ2-3|TRBV10-1|NA|once
TGCGCCAGCAGTAGCGGGAGCACAGATACGCAGTATTTT
CASSSGSTDTQYF
>TRBJ1-3|TRBV5-6|NA|NA
TGTGCCAGCAGCCCGCCCACTGGAAACACCATATATTTT
CASSPPTGNTIYF
>TRBJ2-7|TRBV6-5|NA|NA
TGTGCCAGCAGTTCCAGGGTGCACGAGCAGTACTTC
CASSSRVHEQYF
>TRBJ2-3|TRBV7-6|TRBD2|few
TGTGCCAGCAGCCAACCCGTAGCGGGAGGCACAGATACGCAGTATTTT
CASSQPVAGGTDTQYF
>TRBJ2-1|TRBV11-2|NA|NA
TGTGCCAGCAGCCTCGGTGTTGTCGGGCGACGGTTCTTC
CASSLGVVGRRFF
>TRBJ2-7|TRBV6-5|NA|NA
TGTGCCAGCAGTTACTCAGCAGGGGAATACGAGCAGTACTTC
CASSYSAGEYEQYF
>TRBJ1-4|TRBV7-9|TRBD1|NA
TGTGCCAGCAGCCCCCGACAGGGTACTAATGAAAAACTGTTTTTT
CASSPRQGTNEKLFF
>TRBJ1-2|TRBV4-2|NA|NA
TGTGCCAGCAGCCCCCCCACCGGCGGGGGAACTATCTATGGCTACACCTTC
CASSPPTGGGTIYGYTF
>TRBJ1-1|TRBV28|NA|NA
TGTGCCAGCAGTAAGGTTAAGGGGGGCTGGGGAGTCACTGAAGCTTTCTTT
CASSKVKGGWGVTEAFF
>TRBJ1-2|TRBV5-1|NA|NA
TGCGCCAGCAGCGCCTTGACAGGAGACTATGGCTACACCTTC
CASSALTGDYGYTF
>TRBJ1-3|TRBV5-4|NA|NA
TGTGCCAGCAGCTTGGCAGGGGTCGGAAACACCATATATTTT
CASSLAGVGNTIYF
>TRBJ2-7|TRBV7-2|NA|once
TGTGCCAGCAGCCCCCGGGGGCTGACCTACGAGCAGTACTTC
CASSPRGLTYEQYF
>TRBJ1-5|TRBV11-2|NA|NA
TGTGCCAGCAGCTTCCAAGCGGACAATCAGCCCCAGCATTTT
CASSFQADNQPQHF
>TRBJ1-6|TRBV16|NA|NA
TGTGCCAGTCAGACCGGGCAGACGAGGAATTCACCCCTCCACTTT
CASQTGQTRNSPLHF
>TRBJ2-2|TRBV10-3|NA|NA
TGTGCCATCAGCCTGGACAACACGAACACCGGGGAGCTGTTTTTT
CAISLDNTNTGELFF
>TRBJ2-4|TRBV28|NA|NA
TGTGCCAGCACGGGACTTTTAGCCAAAAACATTCAGTACTTC
CASTGLLAKNIQYF
>TRBJ2-3|TRBV2|NA|once
TGTGCCAGCAGTGGGGACTCACTGTATACGCAGTATTTT
CASSGDSLYTQYF
>TRBJ2-5|TRBV4-3|TRBD1|NA
TGCGCCAGCAGCCAAACAGGGGCTGAGACCCAGTACTTC
CASSQTGAETQYF
>TRBJ1-2|TRBV10-2|TRBD1|once
TGCGCCAGCAGTGCCGGGACAGGCTATGGCTACACCTTC
CASSAGTGYGYTF
>TRBJ1-3|TRBV6-6|TRBD1|once
TGTGCCAGCAGAAACGACAGGGAGAGGGGAAACACCATATATTTT
CASRNDRERGNTIYF
>TRBJ2-3|TRBV5-3|TRBD2|NA
TGTGCCAGAAGCTTGGTCGACCGATCTAGCGGAACTAGCACAGATACGCAGTATTTT
CARSLVDRSSGTSTDTQYF
>TRBJ2-2|TRBV18|NA|NA
TGTGCCAGCTCAAGGGTCTTCCCTACCGGGGAGCGCCCTAATTTT
CASSRVFPTGERPNF
>TRBJ2-3|TRBV7-3|NA|NA
TGTGCCAGCAGCCCTAACGGGGGTGATACGCAGTATTTT
CASSPNGGDTQYF
>TRBJ2-5|TRBV4-1|TRBD2|NA
TGCGCCAGCAGCCAATTGGGGACTAGGAAAGAGACCCAGTACTTC
CASSQLGTRKETQYF
>TRBJ2-7|TRBV7-2|TRBD1|once
TGTGCCAGCAGCTTAAGACAGGGGGTGTTAGAGCAGTACTTC
CASSLRQGVLEQYF
>TRBJ1-3|TRBV30|NA|NA
TGTGCCTGGAGTGTAACTGTTAGCTCTGGAAACACCATATATTTT
CAWSVTVSSGNTIYF
>TRBJ1-6|TRBV27|TRBD1|few
TGTGCCAGCAGTTTATCGCAGGGGGCTAATTCACCCCTCCACTTT
CASSLSQGANSPLHF
>TRBJ2-7|TRBV6-5|TRBD2|NA
TGTGCCAGCAGTCCCCAGGGACTAGCGGGGGGAGAGCAGTACTTC
CASSPQGLAGGEQYF
>TRBJ2-2|TRBV21-1|NA|NA
TGTGCCAGCAGCAGGTTGAGAGGGACCCACGGGGAGCTGTTTTTT
CASSRLRGTHGELFF
>TRBJ2-3|TRBV13|NA|few
TGTGCCAGCAGCTTTGTAGCGAGGGGTCACACAGATACGCAGTATTTT
CASSFVARGHTDTQYF
>TRBJ2-3|TRBV6-5|NA|NA
TGTGCCAGCAGTTACGGGGTTTTCACAGATACGCAGTATTTT
CASSYGVFTDTQYF
>TRBJ1-2|TRBV7-2|NA|NA
TGTGCCAGCAGCTTAGGACCTTCACAGGGAGGGACGGGTAGCTATGGCTACACCTTC
CASSLGPSQGGTGSYGYTF
>TRBJ2-2|TRBV7-9|TRBD2|NA
TGTGCCAGCAGCCCCGGCGTAGGGGAGGGTACCGGGGAGCTGTTTTTT
CASSPGVGEGTGELFF
>TRBJ2-1|TRBV5-1|TRBD1|NA
TGCGCCAGCAGCTACGACCCGGGACAGGGGGCTCGGGATGAGCAGTTCTTC
CASSYDPGQGARDEQFF
>TRBJ2-1|TRBV18|NA|once
TGTGCCAGCTCACCACGGGGTGTCAATGAGCAGTTCTTC
CASSPRGVNEQFF
>TRBJ1-1|TRBV6-6|NA|NA
TGTGCCAGCAACTTACTCGGGGGGCTTCACACTGAAGCTTTCTTT
CASNLLGGLHTEAFF
>TRBJ1-5|TRBV9|NA|NA
TGTGCCAGCAGCGAGGGTAGTGTGAGCAATCAGCCCCAGCATTTT
CASSEGSVSNQPQHF
>TRBJ2-2|TRBV11-3|NA|NA
TGTGCCAGCAGCTTAGCGGGGGGCCCTTTCACCGGGGAGCTGTTTTTT
CASSLAGGPFTGELFF
>TRBJ1-2|TRBV7-8|NA|NA
TGTGCCAGCAGCTTTAAGGGGGACGGCTACACCTTC
CASSFKGDGYTF
>TRBJ2-5|TRBV2|TRBD2|once
TGTGCCAGCAACTCTTGGCGGGGGGCCCAAGAGACCCAGTACTTC
CASNSWRGAQETQYF
>TRBJ1-1|TRBV28|NA|NA
TGTGCCAGCAGTTGGGCGGGGGTGAACACTGAAGCTTTCTTT
CASSWAGVNTEAFF
>TRBJ2-1|TRBV6-1|TRBD2|few
TGTGCCACCTGCTTAGCGGGGTTCTCCTACAATGAGCAGTTCTTC
CATCLAGFSYNEQFF
>TRBJ2-7|TRBV2|TRBD1|NA
TGTGCCAGCAGTGTCCAGGGGGCGGGTGAGCAGTACTTC
CASSVQGAGEQYF
>TRBJ1-1|TRBV30|NA|few
TGTGCCTGGAGTCAATCCCAGGGGGAAGCTTTCTTT
CAWSQSQGEAFF